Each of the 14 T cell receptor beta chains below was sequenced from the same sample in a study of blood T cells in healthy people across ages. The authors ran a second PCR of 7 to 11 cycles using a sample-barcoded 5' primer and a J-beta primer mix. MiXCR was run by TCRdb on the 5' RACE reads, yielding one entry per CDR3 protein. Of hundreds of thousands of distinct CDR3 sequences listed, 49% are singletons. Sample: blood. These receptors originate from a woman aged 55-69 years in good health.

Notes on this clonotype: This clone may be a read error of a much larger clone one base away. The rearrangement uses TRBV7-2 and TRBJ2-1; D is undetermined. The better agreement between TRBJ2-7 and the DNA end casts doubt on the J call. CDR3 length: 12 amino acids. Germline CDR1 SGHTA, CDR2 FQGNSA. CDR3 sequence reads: CASSPRNNEQYF. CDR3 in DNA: TGTGCCAGCAGCCCACGGAACAATGAGCAGTACTTC.

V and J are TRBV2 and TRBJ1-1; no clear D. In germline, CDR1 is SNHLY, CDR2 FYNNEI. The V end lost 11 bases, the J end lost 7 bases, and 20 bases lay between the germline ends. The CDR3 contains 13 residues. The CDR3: CAGLRAAEGEAFF. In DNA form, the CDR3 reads TGTGCCGGATTGCGGGCCGCTGAGGGTGAAGCTTTCTTT.

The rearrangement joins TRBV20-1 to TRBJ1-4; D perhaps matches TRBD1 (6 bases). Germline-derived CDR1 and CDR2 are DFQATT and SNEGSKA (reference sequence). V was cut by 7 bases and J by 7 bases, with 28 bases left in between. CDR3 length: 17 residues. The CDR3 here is CSVPRPGTSPIGEKLFF. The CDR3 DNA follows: TGCAGTGTTCCCCGCCCCGGGACATCGCCGATCGGTGAAAAACTGTTTTTT.

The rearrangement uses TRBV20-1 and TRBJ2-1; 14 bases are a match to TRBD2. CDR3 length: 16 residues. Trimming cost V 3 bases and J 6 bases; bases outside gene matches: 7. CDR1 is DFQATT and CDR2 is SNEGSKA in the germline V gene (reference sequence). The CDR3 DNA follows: TGCAGTGCTAGTGGACTAGCGGGAGGAAGGGGCAATGAGCAGTTCTTC. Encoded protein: CSASGLAGGRGNEQFF.

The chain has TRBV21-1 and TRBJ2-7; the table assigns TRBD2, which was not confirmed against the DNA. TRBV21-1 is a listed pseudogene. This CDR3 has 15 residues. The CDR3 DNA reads TGTGCCAGCAGCAAGCGACTCCCCAGATCCTACGAGCAGTACTTC. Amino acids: CASSKRLPRSYEQYF.

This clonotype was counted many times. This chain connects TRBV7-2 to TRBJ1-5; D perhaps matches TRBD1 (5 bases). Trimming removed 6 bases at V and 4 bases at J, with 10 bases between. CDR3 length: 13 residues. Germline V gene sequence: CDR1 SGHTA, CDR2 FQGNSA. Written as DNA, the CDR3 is TGTGCCAGCAGTCGAGGGGATAATCAGCCCCAGCATTTT. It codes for CASSRGDNQPQHF. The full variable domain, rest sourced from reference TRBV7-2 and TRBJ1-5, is GAGVSQSPSNKVTEKGKDVELRCDPISGHTALYWYRQSLGQGLEFLIYFQGNSAPDKSGLPSDRFSAERTGGSVSTLTIQRTQQEDSAVYLCASSRGDNQPQHFGDGTRLSIL.

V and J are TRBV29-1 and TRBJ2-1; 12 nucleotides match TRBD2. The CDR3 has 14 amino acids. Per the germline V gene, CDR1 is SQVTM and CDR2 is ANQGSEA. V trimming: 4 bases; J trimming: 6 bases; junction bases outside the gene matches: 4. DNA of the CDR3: TGCAGCGTTGCCGCTAGCGGGAGGGTCAATGAGCAGTTCTTC. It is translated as CSVAASGRVNEQFF.

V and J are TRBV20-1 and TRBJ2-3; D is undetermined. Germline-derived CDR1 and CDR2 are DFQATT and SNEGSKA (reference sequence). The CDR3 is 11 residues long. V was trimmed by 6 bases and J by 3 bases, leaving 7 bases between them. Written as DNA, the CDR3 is TGCAGTGCAACCCGGACAGATACGCAGTATTTT. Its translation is CSATRTDTQYF.

The CDR3, as DNA: TGTGCCAGCAGCCTCCCAGCGGGAGAGTACAATGAGCAGTTCTTC. Translating gives CASSLPAGEYNEQFF. The chain links TRBV4-2 to TRBJ2-1; the match to TRBD2 covers 8 bases. The CDR3 spans 15 residues. Germline CDR1 and CDR2: LGHNA and YNFKEQ. The trim removed 4 bases at V and 4 bases at J, leaving 6 bases unmatched.

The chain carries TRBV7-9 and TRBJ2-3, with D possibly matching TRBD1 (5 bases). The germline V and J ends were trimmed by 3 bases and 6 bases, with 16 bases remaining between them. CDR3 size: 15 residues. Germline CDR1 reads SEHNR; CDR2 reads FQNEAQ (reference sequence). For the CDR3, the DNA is TGTGCCAGCAGCTTTCGGACACCGACATCCGATACGCAGTATTTT. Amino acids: CASSFRTPTSDTQYF.

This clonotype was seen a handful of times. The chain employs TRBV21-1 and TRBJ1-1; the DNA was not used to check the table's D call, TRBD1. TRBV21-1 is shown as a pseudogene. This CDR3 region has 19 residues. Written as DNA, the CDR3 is TGTGCCAGCAGCAAGGTGGGAATGGGATGGGGGGCATTCAACACTGAAGCTTTCTTT. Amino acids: CASSKVGMGWGAFNTEAFF.

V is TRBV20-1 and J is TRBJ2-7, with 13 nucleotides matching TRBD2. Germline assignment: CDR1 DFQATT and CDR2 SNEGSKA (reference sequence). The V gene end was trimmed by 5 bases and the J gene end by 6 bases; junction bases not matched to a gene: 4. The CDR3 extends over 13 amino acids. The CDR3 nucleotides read TGCAGTGCTCTGGGGACTAGCGGGATCGAGCAGTACTTC. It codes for CSALGTSGIEQYF.

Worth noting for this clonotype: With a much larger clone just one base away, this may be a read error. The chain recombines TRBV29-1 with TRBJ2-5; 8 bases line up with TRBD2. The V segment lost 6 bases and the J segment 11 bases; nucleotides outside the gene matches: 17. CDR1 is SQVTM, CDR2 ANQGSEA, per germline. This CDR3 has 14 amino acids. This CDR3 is CSVGAGDVGNEQYF. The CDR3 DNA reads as TGCAGCGTCGGAGCGGGAGATGTTGGCAATGAGCAGTACTTC. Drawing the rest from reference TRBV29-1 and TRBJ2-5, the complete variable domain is SAVISQKPSRDICQRGTSLTIQCQVDSQVTMMFWYRQQPGQSLTLIATANQGSEATYESGFVIDKFPISRPNLTFSTLTVSNMSPEDSSIYLCSVGAGDVGNEQYFGPGTRLLVL.

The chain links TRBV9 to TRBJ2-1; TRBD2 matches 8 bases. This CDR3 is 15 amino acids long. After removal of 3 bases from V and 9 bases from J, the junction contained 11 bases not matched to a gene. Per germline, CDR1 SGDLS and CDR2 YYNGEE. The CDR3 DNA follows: TGTGCCAGCAGCGAGGGGACTAGAGTCGACGGTGAGCAGTTCTTC. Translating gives CASSEGTRVDGEQFF.